This TCR beta chain was captured in a study of shared clonotypes between healthy human individuals. This clone was seen more than once but under ten times. Its antigen is currently unknown. The protocol was immunoSEQ multiplex PCR, while the TCRdb copy is restricted to in-frame clones and leaves out a portion. The profile shows about 1,900,000 clones, about 94% of them singletons. Whole-study results and caveats: Shared across four donors were about 4.8% of the naive CD4 clonotypes. The study's rarefaction showed incomplete sorted-subset sequencing despite large depth.

CD8 cells classed as naive were CD45RO-negative and positively selected for CCR7, excluding terminally differentiated effector memory CD45RA+ cells. The germline CDR1 and CDR2 sequences are MNHEY and SMNVEV (reference sequence). The CDR3 has 17 residues. Trimming at V came to 5 bases and at J to 4 bases, leaving 15 bases not matched to a gene. This TCR derives from a man between 18 and 29 years old in good health. V and J are TRBV27 and TRBJ1-2, with 8 positions matching TRBD1. The source material was naive CD8+ T cells sorted from blood. The chain's CDR3 is CASSGGTGSPDPYGYTF. For the CDR3, the DNA is TGTGCCAGCAGTGGAGGGACAGGCTCCCCGGATCCCTATGGCTACACCTTC.